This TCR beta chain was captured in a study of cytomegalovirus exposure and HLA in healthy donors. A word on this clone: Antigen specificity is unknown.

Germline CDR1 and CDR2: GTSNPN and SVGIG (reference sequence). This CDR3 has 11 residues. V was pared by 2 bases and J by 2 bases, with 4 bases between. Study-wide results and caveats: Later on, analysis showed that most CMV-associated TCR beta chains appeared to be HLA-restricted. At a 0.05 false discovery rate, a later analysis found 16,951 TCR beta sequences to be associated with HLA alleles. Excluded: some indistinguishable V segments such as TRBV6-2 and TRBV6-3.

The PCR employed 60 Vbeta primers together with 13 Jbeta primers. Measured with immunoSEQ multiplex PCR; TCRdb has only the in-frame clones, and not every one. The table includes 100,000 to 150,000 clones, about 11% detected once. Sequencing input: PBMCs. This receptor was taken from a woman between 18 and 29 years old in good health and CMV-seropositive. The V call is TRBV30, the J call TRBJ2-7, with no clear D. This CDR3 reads CAWSLAYEQYF. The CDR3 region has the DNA TGTGCCTGGAGTTTAGCCTACGAGCAGTACTTC.